This TCR beta chain was identified in a study of cytomegalovirus exposure and HLA in healthy donors. PCR involved 60 Vbeta and 13 Jbeta primers. This table comes from immunoSEQ multiplex PCR, and its TCRdb copy is limited to in-frame clones, with some not included. The table lists approximately 150,000 clones, roughly 71% of them singletons. This CDR3 has 14 residues. Deletions cut 6 bases from V and 5 bases from J, with 16 bases between. The germline gives CDR1 MNHEY, CDR2 SVGAGI. This clone was recorded only once. The sequenced sample was PBMCs. This receptor was identified in a male donor in good health and CMV-seropositive. The chain uses TRBV6-5 and TRBJ1-1; possible D gene TRBD1, 6 bases. CDR3 DNA: TGTGCCAGCAGGACCCCGCAGGGGTTGACTGAAGCTTTCTTT. This sequence encodes CASRTPQGLTEAFF.